Below, 18 T cell receptor beta chains from the same sample are listed, as sequenced in a study of T-cell reconstitution after alpha-beta-depleted transplantation in children. Unique molecular identifiers were incorporated during preparation of the TCRbeta library. From the PCR reads, TCRdb called clonotypes with MiXCR, one entry per CDR3 protein. The sample gives around 76,000 distinct CDR3 sequences, 15% to 20% of which show up once; approximately 55% is in the top ten. Sequencing was performed on PBMCs, mostly from graft donor cells, taken 360 days after TCRalphabeta/CD19-depleted stem cell transplant. These receptors were obtained from a male patient under 10 years old who had a stem cell transplant for acute lymphoblastic leukemia, so the T cells may come from the graft donor.

The gene calls are TRBV20-1 and TRBJ2-2; D is possibly TRBD1 (6 bases). The germline V and J ends were trimmed by 6 bases and 1 base, with 6 bases remaining between them. Germline V gene sequence: CDR1 DFQATT, CDR2 SNEGSKA (reference sequence). This CDR3 has 12 amino acids. In nucleotides, the CDR3 is TGCAGTGCGGGACAGAACACCGGGGAGCTGTTTTTT. Its translation: CSAGQNTGELFF.

This chain joins TRBV3-1 and TRBJ2-7; TRBD2 is a possible D gene (5 bases). The germline CDR1 and CDR2 sequences are LGHDT and YNNKEL (reference sequence). Trimming stripped 1 base from V and 2 bases from J, with 9 bases between. This CDR3 has 14 amino acids. In DNA, the CDR3 is TGTGCCAGCAGCCAAGTAGGGAGAACCTACGAGCAGTACTTC. Protein sequence: CASSQVGRTYEQYF.

V and J are TRBV7-9 and TRBJ2-7, with a weak D call TRBD1 (7 bases). V lost 4 bases and J lost 3, with 13 bases in between. The CDR3 runs 14 residues. Germline values: CDR1 SEHNR, CDR2 FQNEAQ (reference sequence). CDR3 DNA sequence: TGTGCCAGCAGCTACAGACAGGGAGGCTACGAGCAGTACTTC. This sequence encodes CASSYRQGGYEQYF.

This clonotype has ten or more counts. V usage is TRBV12-3 or TRBV12-4 and J usage is TRBJ2-5; 7 positions match TRBD2. The CDR3 is 14 residues long. V dropped 6 bases and J dropped 5; count of bases not matched to a gene: 9. The CDR3 sequence is CASSSGRGQETQYF. Here the CDR3 DNA reads TGTGCCAGCAGCTCAGGGAGGGGTCAGGAGACCCAGTACTTC.

The chain carries TRBV5-1 and TRBJ1-5, with D possibly being TRBD1 (6 bases). The CDR3 runs to 13 residues. The germline V gene has CDR1 SGHRS and CDR2 YFSETQ. Trimming took off 4 bases at V and 7 bases at J, with 12 bases between the two ends. The CDR3 is CASSKGGGQPQHF. The CDR3 bases are TGCGCCAGCAGCAAGGGGGGCGGACAGCCCCAGCATTTT.

The J gene is TRBJ2-7, the V gene TRBV12-3 or TRBV12-4; 9 bases map to TRBD2. The CDR3 is made up of 15 amino acids. J was trimmed by 3 bases and V by 1 base; bases with no gene match: 4. The CDR3 loop reads CASSLELAGLYEQYF. The CDR3 DNA sequence: TGTGCCAGCAGTTTAGAACTAGCGGGCCTCTACGAGCAGTACTTC.

This chain connects TRBV10-3 to TRBJ1-5, with a possible D match to TRBD1 (5 bases). With 3 bases removed from V and 6 bases from J, the gap between germline ends came to 9 bases. Germline CDR1 and CDR2: ENHRY and SYGVKD. This CDR3 comprises 13 residues. This CDR3 is CAISEYGAQPQHF. In DNA, the CDR3 is TGTGCCATCAGTGAATACGGGGCTCAGCCCCAGCATTTT.

V and J are TRBV20-1 and TRBJ1-4; the D gene is possibly TRBD1 (6 bases). V was pared by 1 base and J by 4 bases, with 10 bases between. The CDR3 has 14 residues. From germline, CDR1 is DFQATT and CDR2 SNEGSKA (reference sequence). The CDR3 protein is CSARVNRVNEKLFF. CDR3 DNA: TGCAGTGCTAGAGTGAACAGGGTTAATGAAAAACTGTTTTTT.

This clonotype was seen many times. V and J are TRBV4-1 and TRBJ2-1, with D perhaps matching TRBD2 (5 bases). The CDR3 spans 17 residues. Trimming removed 2 bases at V and 7 bases at J, with 21 bases between. Germline assignment: CDR1 MGHRA and CDR2 YSYEKL. The CDR3 DNA follows: TGCGCCAGCAGCCAAACAAACTCTGCAGCTCGAGGGAATGAGCAGTTCTTC. Protein product: CASSQTNSAARGNEQFF.

The chain employs TRBV27 and TRBJ2-7, with 8 bases identical to TRBD2. Trimming at V came to 3 bases and at J to 1 base, leaving 2 bases not matched to a gene. CDR1 is MNHEY and CDR2 is SMNVEV in the germline V gene (reference sequence). The CDR3 has 14 residues. The CDR3 loop is CASSFGGRSYEQYF. CDR3 DNA sequence: TGTGCCAGCAGTTTCGGCGGGAGGTCCTACGAGCAGTACTTC.

The chain's CDR3 is CASRYRTGRTQYF. The CDR3 DNA is TGTGCCAGCAGATACCGGACAGGGAGGACCCAGTACTTC. J is TRBJ2-5 and V is TRBV6-5; 8 nucleotides align to TRBD1. The CDR3 is made up of 13 amino acids. The germline V gene has CDR1 MNHEY and CDR2 SVGAGI. With V trimmed by 6 bases and J by 7 bases, 7 bases remained unmatched.

This chain uses TRBV12-3 or TRBV12-4 with TRBJ2-1; perhaps D is TRBD1 or TRBD2 (5 bases each). The length of the CDR3 is 14 residues. Trimming removed 5 bases at V and 9 bases at J, with 17 bases between. CDR3 sequence: CASSLRLRDVEQFF. CDR3 sequence (DNA): TGTGCCAGCAGTCTGCGTCTCAGGGACGTTGAGCAGTTCTTC.

V gene TRBV5-1 combines with J gene TRBJ1-3; D remains ambiguous. CDR3 length equals 14 residues. Germline V CDR1 and CDR2: SGHRS, YFSETQ. V gave up 0 bases and J gave up 4 bases, with 8 bases separating them. In DNA, the CDR3 is TGCGCCAGCAGCTTGGACGGGTTCGGAAACACCATATATTTT. This translates into CASSLDGFGNTIYF.

The V call is TRBV11-1, the J call TRBJ2-3, with 9 bases aligning to TRBD1. Germline trimming cut 4 bases from V and 1 base from J; bases unmatched to any gene: 15. The CDR3 loop spans 19 amino acids. From germline, CDR1 is SGHAT and CDR2 FQDESV (reference sequence). The CDR3 region is CASSSVGARDRARTDTQYF. DNA for the CDR3: TGTGCCAGCAGCTCCGTTGGAGCCAGGGACAGGGCCCGCACAGATACGCAGTATTTT.

This clonotype was seen a few times. V and J are TRBV7-9 and TRBJ2-3; no definite D call. Trimming took 1 base from V and 4 from J, leaving 12 bases between them. Germline V gene data show CDR1 as SEHNR and CDR2 as FQNEAQ (reference sequence). This CDR3 is 15 amino acids long. Written as DNA, the CDR3 is TGTGCCAGCAGCTTAGAGGGTAGCTTGTCAGATACGCAGTATTTT. Its protein product is CASSLEGSLSDTQYF.

In this sample, this clonotype turned up once. The rearrangement uses TRBV30 and TRBJ1-5, with D uncertain. The CDR3 has 14 amino acids. Germline values: CDR1 GTSNPN, CDR2 SVGIG (reference sequence). V was cut by 3 bases and J by 0 bases, with 9 bases left in between. The CDR3: CAWSTRHSNQPQHF. The CDR3 nucleotides are TGTGCCTGGAGCACCCGTCATAGCAATCAGCCCCAGCATTTT.

This clonotype has a handful of counts. The chain couples TRBV9 to TRBJ2-3, with 9 bases lining up with TRBD2. The CDR3 has 15 residues. Germline CDR1 and CDR2: SGDLS and YYNGEE. V shed 4 bases, J shed 4 bases, and the junction held 7 bases outside the gene matches. The CDR3 nucleotides read TGTGCCAGCAGCAAATGGCTAGCGGGACCAGATACGCAGTATTTT. It is translated as CASSKWLAGPDTQYF. Full variable domain (outside the CDR3, taken from reference TRBV9 and TRBJ2-3): DSGVTQTPKHLITATGQRVTLRCSPRSGDLSVYWYQQSLDQGLQFLIQYYNGEERAKGNILERFSAQQFPDLHSELNLSSLELGDSALYFCASSKWLAGPDTQYFGPGTRLTVL.

The chain has TRBV2 and TRBJ2-7; the match to TRBD1 covers 7 bases. CDR3 length: 11 amino acids. V was clipped by 9 bases and J by 4 bases; unmatched bases: 3. CDR1 and CDR2 (germline): SNHLY, FYNNEI. This CDR3 is CARGTAYEQYF. The CDR3 DNA reads TGTGCCAGGGGGACAGCGTACGAGCAGTACTTC.